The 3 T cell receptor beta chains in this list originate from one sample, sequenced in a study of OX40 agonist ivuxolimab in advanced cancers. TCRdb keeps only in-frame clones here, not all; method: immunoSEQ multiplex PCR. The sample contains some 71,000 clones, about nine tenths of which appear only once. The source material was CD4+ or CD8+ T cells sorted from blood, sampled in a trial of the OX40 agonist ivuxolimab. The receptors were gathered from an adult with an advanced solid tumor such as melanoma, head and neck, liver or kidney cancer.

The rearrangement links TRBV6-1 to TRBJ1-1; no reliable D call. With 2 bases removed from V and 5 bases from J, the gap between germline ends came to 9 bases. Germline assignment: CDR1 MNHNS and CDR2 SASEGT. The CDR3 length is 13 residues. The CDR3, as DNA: TGTGCCAGCAGTGAATGGGGTGAGACTGAAGCTTTCTTT. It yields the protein CASSEWGETEAFF.

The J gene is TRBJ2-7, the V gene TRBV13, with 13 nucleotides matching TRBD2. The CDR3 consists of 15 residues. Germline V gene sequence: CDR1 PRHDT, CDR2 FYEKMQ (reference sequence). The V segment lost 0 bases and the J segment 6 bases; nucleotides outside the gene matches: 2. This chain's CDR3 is CASSLGGLAGLEQYF. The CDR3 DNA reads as TGTGCCAGCAGCTTAGGGGGACTAGCGGGGCTCGAGCAGTACTTC.

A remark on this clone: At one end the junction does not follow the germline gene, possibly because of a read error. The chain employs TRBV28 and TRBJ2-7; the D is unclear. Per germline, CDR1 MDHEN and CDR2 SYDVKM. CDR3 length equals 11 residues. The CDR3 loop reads CSSSFGYEQYF. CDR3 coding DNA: TGTTCCAGCAGTTTCGGTTACGAGCAGTACTTC.